This T cell receptor (beta chain) was found in a study of long-term antiretroviral therapy in people with HIV. General study points: Clonal populations expanded prior to ART predominated within the repertoire at all time points. Increased diversity was seen after ART, yet it remained lower than in transplant donor controls. Against controls, HIV repertoires showed narrower ranges of CDR3 length.

The study drew at least one pre-ART and at least two post-ART PBMC samples from every donor. A note on this clone: Its antigen is undetermined.

Version v3.0 of the immunoSEQ assay was performed at survey level. The assay was immunoSEQ multiplex PCR, and TCRdb's table has in-frame clones only and misses some. This table has some 9,600 clones, roughly 84% appearing once. The length of the CDR3 is 14 residues. CDR1 LNHDA and CDR2 SQIVND come from the germline V gene (reference sequence). With 1 base removed from V and 5 bases from J, the gap between germline ends came to 12 bases. The sample here was unsorted PBMCs, taken 0.3 years before starting antiretroviral therapy. V usage is TRBV19 and J usage is TRBJ2-7, with D possibly matching TRBD2 (5 bases). This TCR derives from a man aged 25 to 40 with HIV. The CDR3 loop reads CASSIVGKANEQYF. The DNA for the CDR3 is TGTGCCAGTAGTATAGTCGGGAAGGCGAACGAGCAGTACTTC.